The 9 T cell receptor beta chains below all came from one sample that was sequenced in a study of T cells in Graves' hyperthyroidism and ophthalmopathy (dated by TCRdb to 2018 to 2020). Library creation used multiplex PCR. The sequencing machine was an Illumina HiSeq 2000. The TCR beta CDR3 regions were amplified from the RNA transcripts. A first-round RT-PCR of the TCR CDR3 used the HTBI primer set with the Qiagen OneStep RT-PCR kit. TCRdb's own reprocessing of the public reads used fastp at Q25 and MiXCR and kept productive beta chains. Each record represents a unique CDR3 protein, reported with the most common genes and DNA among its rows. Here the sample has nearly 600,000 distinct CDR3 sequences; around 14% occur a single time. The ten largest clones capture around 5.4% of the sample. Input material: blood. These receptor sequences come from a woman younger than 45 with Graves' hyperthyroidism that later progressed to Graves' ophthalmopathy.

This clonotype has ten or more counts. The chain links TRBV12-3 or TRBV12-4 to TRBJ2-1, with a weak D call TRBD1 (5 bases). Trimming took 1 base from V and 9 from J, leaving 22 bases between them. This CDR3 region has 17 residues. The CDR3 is CASSLGVVGPVGVEQFF. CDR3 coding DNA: TGTGCCAGCAGTTTAGGGGTTGTGGGGCCCGTTGGAGTTGAGCAGTTCTTC.

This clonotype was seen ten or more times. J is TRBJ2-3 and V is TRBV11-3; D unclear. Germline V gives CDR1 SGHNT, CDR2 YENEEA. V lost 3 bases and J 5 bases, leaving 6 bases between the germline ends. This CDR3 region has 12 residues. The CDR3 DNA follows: TGTGCCAGCAGCTTGAGCGAAGATACGCAGTATTTT. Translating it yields CASSLSEDTQYF.

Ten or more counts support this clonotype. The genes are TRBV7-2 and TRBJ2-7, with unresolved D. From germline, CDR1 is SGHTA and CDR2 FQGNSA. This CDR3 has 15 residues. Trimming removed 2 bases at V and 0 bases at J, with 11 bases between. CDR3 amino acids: CASSLNRLSSYEQYF. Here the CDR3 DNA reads TGTGCCAGCAGCTTAAACAGACTCAGCTCCTACGAGCAGTACTTC. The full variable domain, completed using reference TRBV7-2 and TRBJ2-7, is GAGVSQSPSNKVTEKGKDVELRCDPISGHTALYWYRQSLGQGLEFLIYFQGNSAPDKSGLPSDRFSAERTGGSVSTLTIQRTQQEDSAVYLCASSLNRLSSYEQYFGPGTRLTVT.

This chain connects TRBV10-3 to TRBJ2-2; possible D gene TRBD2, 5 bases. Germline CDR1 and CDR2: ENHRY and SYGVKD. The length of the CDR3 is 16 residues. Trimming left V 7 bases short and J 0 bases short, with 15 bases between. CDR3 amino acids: CAINGERVTNTGELFF. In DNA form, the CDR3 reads TGTGCCATCAACGGGGAGCGCGTAACGAACACCGGGGAGCTGTTTTTT.

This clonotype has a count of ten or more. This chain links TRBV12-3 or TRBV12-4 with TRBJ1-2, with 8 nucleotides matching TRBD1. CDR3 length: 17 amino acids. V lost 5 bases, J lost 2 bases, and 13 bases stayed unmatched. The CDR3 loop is CASSPRTGRVGNYGYTF. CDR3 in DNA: TGTGCCAGCAGTCCACGGACAGGGAGGGTTGGAAACTATGGCTACACCTTC.

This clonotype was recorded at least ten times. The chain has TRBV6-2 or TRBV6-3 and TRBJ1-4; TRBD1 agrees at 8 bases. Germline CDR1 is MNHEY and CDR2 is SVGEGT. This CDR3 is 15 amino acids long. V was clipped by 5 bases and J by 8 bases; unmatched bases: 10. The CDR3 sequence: CASSTRDRLDEKLFF. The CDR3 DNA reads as TGTGCCAGCAGTACCCGGGACAGGTTGGACGAAAAACTGTTTTTT.

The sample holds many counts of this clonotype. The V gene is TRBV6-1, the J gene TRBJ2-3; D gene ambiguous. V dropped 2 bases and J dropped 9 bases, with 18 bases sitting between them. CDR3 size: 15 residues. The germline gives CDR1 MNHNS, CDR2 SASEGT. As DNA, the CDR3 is TGTGCCAGCAGTGAAAGAGGCCCAAAAAGTGGGACGCAGTATTTT. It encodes CASSERGPKSGTQYF.

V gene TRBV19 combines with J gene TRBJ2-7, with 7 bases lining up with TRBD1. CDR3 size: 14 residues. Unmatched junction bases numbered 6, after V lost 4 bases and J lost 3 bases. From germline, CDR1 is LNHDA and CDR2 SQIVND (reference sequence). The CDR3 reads CASSRQGTLYEQYF. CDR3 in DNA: TGTGCCAGTAGTAGACAGGGAACCCTCTACGAGCAGTACTTC.

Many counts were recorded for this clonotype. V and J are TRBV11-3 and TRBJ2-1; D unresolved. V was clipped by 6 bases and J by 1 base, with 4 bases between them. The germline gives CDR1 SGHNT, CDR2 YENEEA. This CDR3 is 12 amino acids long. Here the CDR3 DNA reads TGTGCCAGCAGGGGTTCCTACAATGAGCAGTTCTTC. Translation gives CASRGSYNEQFF. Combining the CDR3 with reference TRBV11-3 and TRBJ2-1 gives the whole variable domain EAGVVQSPRYKIIEKKQPVAFWCNPISGHNTLYWYLQNLGQGPELLIRYENEEAVDDSQLPKDRFSAERLKGVDSTLKIQPAELGDSAVYLCASRGSYNEQFFGPGTRLTVL.